This TCR beta chain was identified during a study of blood T cell repertoires in COVID-19. Data came from immunoSEQ multiplex PCR; TCRdb stores just in-frame clones and leaves some out. The table lists about 140,000 clones, about four fifths of them singletons. With V trimmed by 3 bases and J by 9 bases, 6 bases remained unmatched. The germline V gene encodes CDR1 MNHEY and CDR2 SMNVEV (reference sequence). The length of the CDR3 is 15 residues. The sequencing sample was made of peripheral blood. The clonotype was recovered from a woman in her sixties or seventies with acute or convalescent COVID-19. The rearrangement joins TRBV27 to TRBJ2-5; 14 nucleotides match TRBD2. CDR3 coding DNA: TGTGCCAGCAGTTTTCGCGGACTAGCGGGAGGAGCCCAGTACTTC. The encoded protein is CASSFRGLAGGAQYF.